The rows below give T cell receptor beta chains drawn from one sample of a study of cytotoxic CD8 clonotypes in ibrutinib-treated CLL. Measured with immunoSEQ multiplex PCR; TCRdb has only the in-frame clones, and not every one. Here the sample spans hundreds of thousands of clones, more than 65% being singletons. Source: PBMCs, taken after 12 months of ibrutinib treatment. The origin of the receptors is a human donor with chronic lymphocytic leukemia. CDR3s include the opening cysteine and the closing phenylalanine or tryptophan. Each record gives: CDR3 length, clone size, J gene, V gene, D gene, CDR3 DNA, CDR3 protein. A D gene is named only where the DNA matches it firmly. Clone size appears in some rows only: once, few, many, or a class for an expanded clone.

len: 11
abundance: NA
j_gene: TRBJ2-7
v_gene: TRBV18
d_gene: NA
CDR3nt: TGTGCCAGCTCCCCGGGCTACGAGCAGTACTTC
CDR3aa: CASSPGYEQYF

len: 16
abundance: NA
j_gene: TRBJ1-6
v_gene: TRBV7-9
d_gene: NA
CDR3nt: TGTGCCAGCAGCTCGACCGGGCCATTCGGAAGTTCACCCCTCCACTTT
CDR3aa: CASSSTGPFGSSPLHF

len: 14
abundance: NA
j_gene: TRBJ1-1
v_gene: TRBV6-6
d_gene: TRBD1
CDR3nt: TGTGCCAGCAGCCGACAGGGGCTGAACACTGAAGCTTTCTTT
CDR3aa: CASSRQGLNTEAFF

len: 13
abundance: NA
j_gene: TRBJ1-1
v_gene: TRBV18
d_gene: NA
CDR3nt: TGTGCCAGCTCACCGCCGGTGAACACTGAAGCTTTCTTT
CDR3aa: CASSPPVNTEAFF

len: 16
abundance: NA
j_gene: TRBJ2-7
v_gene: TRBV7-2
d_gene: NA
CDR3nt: TGTGCCAGCAGCTTAGGGGCTCCCACCCTTCCCTACGAGCAGTACTTC
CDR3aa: CASSLGAPTLPYEQYF

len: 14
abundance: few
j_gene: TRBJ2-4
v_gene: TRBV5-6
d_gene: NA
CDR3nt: TGTGCCAGCCTCCAGGCGATAGCCAAAAACATTCAGTACTTC
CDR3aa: CASLQAIAKNIQYF

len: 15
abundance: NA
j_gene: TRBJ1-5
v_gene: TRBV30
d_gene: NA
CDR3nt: TGTGCCTGGAGTGGCGGGGAATTGAGCAATCAGCCCCAGCATTTT
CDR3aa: CAWSGGELSNQPQHF

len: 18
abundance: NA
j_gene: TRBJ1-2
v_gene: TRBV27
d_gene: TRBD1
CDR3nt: TGTGCCAGCAGTTCGACCGGAGGCCCACAGGGGGCGCTGAGGGGCTACACCTTC
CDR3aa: CASSSTGGPQGALRGYTF

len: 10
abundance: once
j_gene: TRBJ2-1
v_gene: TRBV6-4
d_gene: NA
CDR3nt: TGTGCCAGCAGTTATAATGAGCAGTTCTTC
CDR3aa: CASSYNEQFF

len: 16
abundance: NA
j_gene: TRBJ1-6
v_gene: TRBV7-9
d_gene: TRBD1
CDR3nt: TGTGCCAGCACCTTAGGGGGCAGGGGGCAGAATTCACCCCTCCACTTT
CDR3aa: CASTLGGRGQNSPLHF

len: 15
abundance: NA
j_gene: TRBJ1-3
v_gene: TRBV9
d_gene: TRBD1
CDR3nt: TGTGCCAGCAGCGCAGGGACAGGGGGAGGAAACACCATATATTTT
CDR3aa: CASSAGTGGGNTIYF

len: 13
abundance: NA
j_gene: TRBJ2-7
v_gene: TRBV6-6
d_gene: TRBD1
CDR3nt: TGTGCCATCAGCAGGGGGTCCTCCTACGAGCAGTACTTC
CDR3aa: CAISRGSSYEQYF

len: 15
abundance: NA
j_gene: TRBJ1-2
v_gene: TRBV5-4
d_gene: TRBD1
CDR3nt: TGTGCCAGCAGCTCCCGGGACAGGGAGCACTATGGCTACACCTTC
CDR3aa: CASSSRDREHYGYTF

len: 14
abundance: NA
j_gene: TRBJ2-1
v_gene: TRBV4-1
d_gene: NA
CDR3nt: TGCGCCAGCAGCCAACCAGGTACTGACAATGAGCAGTTCTTC
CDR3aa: CASSQPGTDNEQFF

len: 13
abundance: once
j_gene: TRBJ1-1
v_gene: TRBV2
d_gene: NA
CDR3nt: TGTGCCAGCAGTGAGGATCGAAAGGGTGAAGCTTTCTTT
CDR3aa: CASSEDRKGEAFF

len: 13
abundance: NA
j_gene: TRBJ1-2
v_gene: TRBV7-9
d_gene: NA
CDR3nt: TGTGCCAGCAGCCCCCAGGAGTATCAGGGCTACACCTTC
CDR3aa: CASSPQEYQGYTF

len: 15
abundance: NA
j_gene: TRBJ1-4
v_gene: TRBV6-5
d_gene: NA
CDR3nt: TGTGCCAGCAGGGTCCATCGGGGGCGCGACGAAAAACTGTTTTTT
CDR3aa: CASRVHRGRDEKLFF

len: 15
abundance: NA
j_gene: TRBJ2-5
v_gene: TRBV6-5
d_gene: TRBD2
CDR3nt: TGTGCCAGCAGAGTCCTAGCGGGAGTTGTCGAGACCCAGTACTTC
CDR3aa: CASRVLAGVVETQYF

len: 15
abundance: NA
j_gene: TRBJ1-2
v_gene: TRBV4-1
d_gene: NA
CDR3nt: TGCGCCAGCAGCCAATACAGCACAGCTAACTATGGCTACACCTTC
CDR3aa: CASSQYSTANYGYTF

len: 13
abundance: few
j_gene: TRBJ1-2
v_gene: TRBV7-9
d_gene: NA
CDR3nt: TGTGCCAGCAGCTCCCGACAGTATCAGGGCTACACCTTC
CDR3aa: CASSSRQYQGYTF

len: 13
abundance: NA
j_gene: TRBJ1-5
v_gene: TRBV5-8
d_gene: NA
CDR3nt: TGTGCCAGCAGCGCCACAGGGAATCAGCCCCAGCATTTT
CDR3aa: CASSATGNQPQHF

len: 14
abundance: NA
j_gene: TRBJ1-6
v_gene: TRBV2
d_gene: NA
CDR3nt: TGTGCCAGCACCTTAAGTCAGGGGAATTCACCCCTCCACTTT
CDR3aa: CASTLSQGNSPLHF